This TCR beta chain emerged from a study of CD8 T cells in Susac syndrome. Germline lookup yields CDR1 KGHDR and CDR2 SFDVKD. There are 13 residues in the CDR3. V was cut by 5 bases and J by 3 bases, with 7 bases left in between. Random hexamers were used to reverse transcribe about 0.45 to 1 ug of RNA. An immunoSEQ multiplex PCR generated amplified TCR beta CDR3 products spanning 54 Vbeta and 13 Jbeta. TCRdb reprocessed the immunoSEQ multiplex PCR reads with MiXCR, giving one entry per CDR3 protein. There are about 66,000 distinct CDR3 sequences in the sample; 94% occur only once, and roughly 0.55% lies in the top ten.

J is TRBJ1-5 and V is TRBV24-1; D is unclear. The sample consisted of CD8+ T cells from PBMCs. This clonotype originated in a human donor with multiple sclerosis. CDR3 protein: CATSVSDNQPQHF. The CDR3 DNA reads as TGTGCCACCAGTGTGTCAGACAATCAGCCCCAGCATTTT.